The 20 T cell receptor beta chains reported below all come from one sample, sequenced in a study of T cell responses to AZD1222 COVID-19 vaccine (dated by TCRdb to about 2021). The library was generated by the immunoSEQ multiplex PCR assay. The source is immuneACCESS, and TCRdb retained only in-frame sequences with V and J called. Part of the clones is not carried over; for the studies checked, unresolved V genes explain less than half of this, and the remainder is unexplained. For this sample the table gives 80,000 or so clones, of which 70% to 85% were detected only once. The ten biggest clones cover around 2.8% of the sample. The sample's time point, from its label and the paper: baseline before first vaccination. The source material was peripheral blood, sampled on day 0 of AZD1222 vaccination. The receptors stem from an adult in good health.

V gene TRBV5-4 combines with J gene TRBJ2-1; TRBD2 matches at 12 bases. Germline lookup yields CDR1 SGHNT and CDR2 YYREEE (reference sequence). Losses at the gene ends were 0 bases for V and 4 bases for J; bases not matched to a gene: 2. The CDR3 totals 16 residues. The CDR3 region is CASSLGLAGEYNEQFF. CDR3 nucleotide sequence: TGTGCCAGCAGCTTGGGACTAGCGGGGGAATACAATGAGCAGTTCTTC.

This chain uses TRBV12-3 or TRBV12-4 with TRBJ1-3, with D hard to call. The ends were cut back, 6 bases at V and 9 bases at J, with 12 bases in the middle. The CDR3 is 12 amino acids. CDR3 residues: CASRAIGATIYF. CDR3 nucleotides: TGTGCCAGCAGGGCCATCGGTGCCACCATATATTTT.

The chain carries TRBV3-1 (or the pseudogene TRBV3-2) and TRBJ1-2; 11 bases are a match to TRBD1. The CDR3 length is 15 residues. Germline V gives CDR1 LGHDT, CDR2 YNNKEL (reference sequence). Unmatched junction bases numbered 6, after V lost 5 bases and J lost 4 bases. The CDR3 is CASSVGQGALYGYTF. The CDR3 region has the DNA TGTGCCAGCAGCGTAGGACAGGGGGCCCTCTATGGCTACACCTTC.

The chain recombines TRBV7-6 with TRBJ1-3, with D possibly matching TRBD1 (6 bases). The CDR3 has 15 residues. Germline V lookup: CDR1 SGHVS, CDR2 FNYEAQ. Trimming took off 2 bases at V and 3 bases at J, with 11 bases between the two ends. CDR3 coding DNA: TGTGCCAGCAGCTTACTGTCGACAGGTGGAAACACCATATATTTT. It codes for CASSLLSTGGNTIYF.

The rearrangement links TRBV3-1 (or the pseudogene TRBV3-2) to TRBJ1-1, with D perhaps TRBD1 (5 bases). The CDR3 extends over 13 amino acids. Trimming pared 2 bases from V and 5 bases from J, leaving 9 bases between. Germline V gene data show CDR1 as LGHDT and CDR2 as YNNKEL (reference sequence). Here the CDR3 reads CASSQSGGTEAFF. In DNA form, the CDR3 reads TGTGCCAGCAGCCAAAGTGGGGGAACTGAAGCTTTCTTT.

The rearrangement joins TRBV6-5 to TRBJ2-5, with 9 bases matching TRBD2. This CDR3 has 15 amino acids. V lost 4 bases, J lost 4 bases, and 7 bases stayed unmatched. The germline V gene encodes CDR1 MNHEY and CDR2 SVGAGI. CDR3 in DNA: TGTGCCAGCAGTTTTGGCGGGGGGGCCGCAGAGACCCAGTACTTC. Translating gives CASSFGGGAAETQYF.

The chain has TRBV6-5 and TRBJ1-6, with D perhaps TRBD1 (6 bases). The germline V and J ends were trimmed by 0 bases and 12 bases, with 12 bases remaining between them. CDR1 MNHEY and CDR2 SVGAGI come from the germline V gene. The CDR3 runs 14 residues. CDR3 residues: CASSYSGTLGPLHF. In DNA form, the CDR3 reads TGTGCCAGCAGTTACTCGGGGACATTAGGACCCCTCCACTTT.

There are a few counts of this clone. The chain uses TRBV6-2 or TRBV6-3 and TRBJ1-1; maybe TRBD1 (5 bases). V lost 5 bases, J lost 1 base, and 14 bases lay in between. Germline CDR1 MNHEY, CDR2 SVGEGT. The CDR3 runs to 15 residues. The CDR3 DNA reads as TGTGCCAGCAGTCCCCAACGTACAGGGAACACTGAAGCTTTCTTT. It codes for CASSPQRTGNTEAFF.

This chain uses TRBV6-2 or TRBV6-3 with TRBJ1-1; D unresolved. V dropped 2 bases and J dropped 7 bases, with 14 bases sitting between them. Per the germline V gene, CDR1 is MNHEY and CDR2 is SVGEGT. The CDR3 is 14 residues long. CDR3 sequence reads: CASSYAPEEVEAFF. CDR3 nucleotides: TGTGCCAGCAGTTACGCGCCGGAAGAGGTTGAAGCTTTCTTT.

The chain employs TRBV13 and TRBJ2-1; TRBD1 matches at 9 bases. With V trimmed by 4 bases and J by 8 bases, 9 bases remained unmatched. Germline V lookup: CDR1 PRHDT, CDR2 FYEKMQ (reference sequence). This CDR3 is 15 amino acids long. CDR3 in DNA: TGTGCCAGCAGCTCCCCGGGACAGGGTGTTGATGAGCAGTTCTTC. The encoded protein is CASSSPGQGVDEQFF.

The V gene is TRBV5-1, the J gene TRBJ1-1; TRBD1 matches at 8 bases. CDR1 and CDR2 (germline): SGHRS, YFSETQ. This CDR3 has 20 residues. Losses at the gene ends were 3 bases for V and 8 bases for J; bases not matched to a gene: 27. This CDR3 reads CASSSKLTGLGVQGAVEAFF. In nucleotides, the CDR3 is TGCGCCAGCAGCTCAAAACTAACCGGCTTGGGCGTGCAGGGGGCGGTGGAAGCTTTCTTT.

The V and J genes are TRBV6-2 or TRBV6-3 and TRBJ1-5; TRBD1 aligns across 7 bases. CDR1 MNHEY and CDR2 SVGEGT come from the germline V gene. The CDR3 runs to 14 residues. V was clipped by 2 bases and J by 5 bases; unmatched bases: 3. The DNA of the CDR3 is TGTGCCAGCAGTTACCAGGGGGGCGATCAGCCCCAGCATTTT. It is translated as CASSYQGGDQPQHF.

This chain uses TRBV4-1 with TRBJ1-6; D remains ambiguous. This CDR3 has 16 amino acids. Looked up from germline, CDR1 is MGHRA and CDR2 is YSYEKL. V gave up 0 bases and J gave up 0 bases, with 6 bases separating them. The CDR3 coding sequence is TGCGCCAGCAGCCAAGACTCCAGCTCCTATAATTCACCCCTCCACTTT. This translates into CASSQDSSSYNSPLHF.

The rearrangement uses TRBV19 and TRBJ2-7; 7 nucleotides agree with TRBD1. This CDR3 contains 15 residues. Germline V gene lookup returns CDR1 LNHDA and CDR2 SQIVND (reference sequence). V dropped 3 bases and J dropped 3; count of bases not matched to a gene: 8. The CDR3 nucleotides read TGTGCCAGTAGTATGGCCCGACAGGGACGCTACGAGCAGTACTTC. Translating it yields CASSMARQGRYEQYF.

The V gene is TRBV7-8, the J gene TRBJ1-3; 11 bases align to TRBD1. The J segment lost 5 bases and the V segment lost 4 bases, leaving 16 bases of the junction unmatched. The CDR3 runs to 19 residues. Germline V gives CDR1 SGHVS, CDR2 FQNEAQ. The CDR3 nucleotides are TGTGCCAGCAGCTGGAATTTGGAAGGGGGACAGGGGGTTCGAAACACCATATATTTT. Its protein is CASSWNLEGGQGVRNTIYF.

The chain links TRBV7-6 to TRBJ2-3; D gene uncertain. This CDR3 has 14 residues. The germline V gene encodes CDR1 SGHVS and CDR2 FNYEAQ. Trimming pared 0 bases from V and 1 base from J, leaving 5 bases between. The CDR3 spells CASSLAPGTDTQYF. The CDR3 region has the DNA TGTGCCAGCAGCTTAGCGCCCGGCACAGATACGCAGTATTTT.

The chain carries TRBV6-4 and TRBJ1-3; 8 nucleotides line up with TRBD1. Germline lookup yields CDR1 MRHNA and CDR2 SNTAGT. The CDR3 loop spans 14 amino acids. The trim removed 6 bases at V and 4 bases at J, leaving 5 bases unmatched. This CDR3 reads CASRKGQAGNTIYF. CDR3 bases: TGTGCCAGCAGGAAGGGACAGGCCGGAAACACCATATATTTT.

The chain has TRBV7-2 and TRBJ1-2; 9 nucleotides agree with TRBD1. From germline, CDR1 is SGHTA and CDR2 FQGNSA. V lost 4 bases to trimming and J lost 5 bases; unmatched junction nucleotides: 8. CDR3 length: 15 amino acids. The CDR3 loop reads CASSSGTGFSYGYTF. DNA of the CDR3: TGTGCCAGCAGCTCGGGGACAGGGTTTTCGTATGGCTACACCTTC.

This clone was seen only a few times. V and J are TRBV5-1 and TRBJ2-7, with 11 nucleotides matching TRBD2. The CDR3 consists of 16 residues. V lost 3 bases to trimming and J lost 0 bases; unmatched junction nucleotides: 5. Germline CDR1 is SGHRS and CDR2 is YFSETQ. In DNA form, the CDR3 reads TGCGCCAGCAGCTGGACTAGCGGGTTGAGCTCCTACGAGCAGTACTTC. The encoded protein is CASSWTSGLSSYEQYF.

The chain links TRBV5-6 to TRBJ2-1, with a possible D match to TRBD2 (6 bases). The germline CDR1 and CDR2 sequences are SGHDT and YYEEEE. V was pared by 0 bases and J by 2 bases, with 21 bases between. The CDR3 runs 19 residues. The CDR3 is CASSLEAKVEGGPYNEQFF. The DNA for the CDR3 is TGTGCCAGCAGCTTGGAGGCCAAGGTGGAGGGTGGGCCCTACAATGAGCAGTTCTTC.